These 30 T cell receptor beta chains were all obtained from the same sample, sequenced in a study of PD-1 blockade in classical Hodgkin lymphoma. TCRdb's copy holds only in-frame clones and misses some; the assay was immunoSEQ multiplex PCR. The sample yields about 39,000 clones, around 80% seen once. Time point given: cycle 4 day 1 (C4D1), after 5 to 7 weeks of nivolumab. The patients all showed relapse after autologous stem cell transplantation, while their brentuximab vedotin exposure varied. The sequencing used peripheral blood mononuclear cells (PBMCs), collected before the fourth cycle of nivolumab. Every receptor here comes from a human donor with classical Hodgkin lymphoma.

The rearrangement uses TRBV7-2 and TRBJ1-3; possibly TRBD1 for D (5 bases). V lost 4 bases to trimming and J lost 0 bases, with 10 bases between them. CDR1 and CDR2 from the germline V gene are SGHTA and FQGNSA. The CDR3 length is 15 residues. CDR3 nucleotide sequence: TGTGCCAGCAGCTCCAGGGTAGGCTCTGGAAACACCATATATTTT. It specifies CASSSRVGSGNTIYF.

In its sample, this clone was seen a few times. This chain links TRBV12-5 with TRBJ2-3; 10 bases line up with TRBD2. This CDR3 is 17 amino acids long. V was pared by 4 bases and J by 2 bases, with 9 bases of the junction left unmatched. In germline, CDR1 is LGHNT, CDR2 FRNRAP. The CDR3 loop is CASGSDRTSGITDTQYF. The DNA for the CDR3 is TGTGCTAGTGGTTCGGACAGGACTAGCGGAATCACAGATACGCAGTATTTT.

The chain carries TRBV28 and TRBJ2-2; tentatively, D is TRBD1 or TRBD2 (6 bases each). The CDR3 contains 18 residues. Germline-derived CDR1 and CDR2 are MDHEN and SYDVKM. V was clipped by 3 bases and J by 3 bases, with 20 bases between them. CDR3 sequence reads: CASSFPTGGGRHTGELFF. Written as DNA, the CDR3 is TGTGCCAGCAGTTTCCCCACGGGTGGGGGGCGCCACACCGGGGAGCTGTTTTTT.

This sequence joins TRBV6-6 and TRBJ2-2; D is unresolved. Germline values: CDR1 MNHNY, CDR2 SVGAGI (reference sequence). The CDR3 covers 13 residues. The V end was cut by 2 bases, the J end by 3 bases, with 4 bases between. The CDR3 loop is CASSYRDTGELFF. CDR3 in DNA: TGTGCCAGCAGTTACAGGGACACCGGGGAGCTGTTTTTT.

The rearrangement joins TRBV19 to TRBJ2-7; D possibly corresponds to TRBD2 (6 bases). Germline CDR1 reads LNHDA; CDR2 reads SQIVND (reference sequence). Between the trimmed V and J ends, which lost 2 bases and 3 bases, there was a span of 11 bases. The CDR3 is 14 residues long. The CDR3 DNA follows: TGTGCCAGTAGTATACCCGGGGGAGGCTACGAGCAGTACTTC. This translates into CASSIPGGGYEQYF.

The genes are TRBV7-2 and TRBJ2-1; 7 positions match TRBD2. The CDR3 runs 17 residues. The germline gives CDR1 SGHTA, CDR2 FQGNSA. After removal of 1 base from V and 2 bases from J, the junction contained 8 bases not matched to a gene. As DNA, the CDR3 is TGTGCCAGCAGCTTAGGGGAGGGGCTATACCCCTACAATGAGCAGTTCTTC. Residues: CASSLGEGLYPYNEQFF.

The CDR3 loop reads CASSPGQGAYEQYF. In nucleotides, the CDR3 is TGTGCCAGCAGCCCGGGACAGGGAGCCTACGAGCAGTACTTC. V gene TRBV13 combines with J gene TRBJ2-7; 9 nucleotides match TRBD1. The CDR3 is made up of 14 amino acids. CDR1 is PRHDT, CDR2 FYEKMQ, per germline (reference sequence). V was pared by 5 bases and J by 2 bases, with 4 bases of the junction left unmatched.

The chain combines TRBV11-2 with TRBJ1-1; possible D gene TRBD1, 5 bases. The CDR3 spans 15 residues. Germline CDR1 reads SGHAT; CDR2 reads FQNNGV. Trimming left V 2 bases short and J 0 bases short, with 10 bases between. The CDR3 sequence is CASSLPGFMNTEAFF. The CDR3 DNA reads TGTGCCAGCAGCTTACCAGGGTTCATGAACACTGAAGCTTTCTTT. Supplemented by reference TRBV11-2 and TRBJ1-1, the full variable domain reads EAGVAQSPRYKIIEKRQSVAFWCNPISGHATLYWYQQILGQGPKLLIQFQNNGVVDDSQLPKDRFSAERLKGVDSTLKIQPAKLEDSAVYLCASSLPGFMNTEAFFGQGTRLTVV.

By share, this clone ranks as medium-sized (0.01 to 0.1%). The CDR3 loop reads CASSDSSYGYTF. CDR3 bases: TGTGCCAGCAGTGATTCCAGCTATGGCTACACCTTC. This chain uses TRBV2 with TRBJ1-2; no clear D. Trimming left V 3 bases short and J 4 bases short, with 6 bases between. CDR1 SNHLY and CDR2 FYNNEI come from the germline V gene. The CDR3 has 12 amino acids. Supplemented by reference TRBV2 and TRBJ1-2, the full variable domain reads EPEVTQTPSHQVTQMGQEVILRCVPISNHLYFYWYRQILGQKVEFLVSFYNNEISEKSEIFDDQFSVERPDGSNFTLKIRSTKLEDSAMYFCASSDSSYGYTFGSGTRLTVV.

The V and J genes are TRBV5-8 and TRBJ2-3; TRBD2 agrees at 9 bases. Trimming cost V 0 bases and J 2 bases; bases outside gene matches: 7. The CDR3 consists of 17 residues. Germline-derived CDR1 and CDR2 are SGHTS and YDEGEE. The CDR3 DNA sequence: TGTGCCAGCAGCTTGGGGACGGCGGGGGGGATCACAGATACGCAGTATTTT. This encodes CASSLGTAGGITDTQYF.

J is TRBJ2-5 and V is TRBV5-1; 7 nucleotides align to TRBD2. Trimming took 5 bases from V and 4 from J; bases not matched to a gene: 11. The germline V gene encodes CDR1 SGHRS and CDR2 YFSETQ. The CDR3 runs to 15 residues. The CDR3 loop reads CASSPNGGGRETQYF. For the CDR3, the DNA is TGCGCCAGCAGTCCTAATGGCGGGGGACGAGAGACCCAGTACTTC. The full variable domain, completed using reference TRBV5-1 and TRBJ2-5, is KAGVTQTPRYLIKTRGQQVTLSCSPISGHRSVSWYQQTPGQGLQFLFEYFSETQRNKGNFPGRFSGRQFSNSRSEMNVSTLELGDSALYLCASSPNGGGRETQYFGPGTRLLVL.

This clone has ten or more counts. The CDR3 reads CAWSSGTANQPQHF. DNA of the CDR3: TGTGCCTGGAGCTCTGGGACAGCTAATCAGCCCCAGCATTTT. The chain uses TRBV30 and TRBJ1-5, with TRBD1 identical over 7 bases. Germline V gives CDR1 GTSNPN, CDR2 SVGIG (reference sequence). This CDR3 is 14 amino acids long. V trimming: 3 bases; J trimming: 4 bases; junction bases outside the gene matches: 6.

The chain joins TRBV7-2 to TRBJ2-7; 13 nucleotides match TRBD2. Germline assignment: CDR1 SGHTA and CDR2 FQGNSA. J lost 5 bases, V lost 5 bases, and 6 bases had no gene match. This CDR3 is built from 15 residues. Here the CDR3 DNA reads TGTGCCAGCAGCCCTCCCGGGACTAGCGGGAACGAGCAGTACTTC. This gives the protein CASSPPGTSGNEQYF.

The J gene is TRBJ2-5, the V gene TRBV9; 7 bases are shared with TRBD2. After removal of 4 bases from V and 1 base from J, the junction contained 10 bases not matched to a gene. The V gene's germline CDR1 is SGDLS and CDR2 YYNGEE. This CDR3 is built from 16 residues. The CDR3 DNA reads as TGTGCCAGCAGCCCCCGTTCCAGCGGGACCCAAGAGACCCAGTACTTC. It translates to CASSPRSSGTQETQYF. Full variable domain (remainder filled in from reference TRBV9 and TRBJ2-5): DSGVTQTPKHLITATGQRVTLRCSPRSGDLSVYWYQQSLDQGLQFLIQYYNGEERAKGNILERFSAQQFPDLHSELNLSSLELGDSALYFCASSPRSSGTQETQYFGPGTRLLVL.

This chain connects TRBV28 to TRBJ1-1, with TRBD1 identical over 8 bases. With 6 bases clipped from V and 1 base from J, the junction kept 7 bases outside the gene matches. The CDR3 is 15 residues long. Germline V CDR1 and CDR2: MDHEN, SYDVKM. The CDR3 spells CASRGDRYQNTEAFF. The CDR3 DNA reads TGTGCCAGCAGGGGGGACAGGTACCAGAACACTGAAGCTTTCTTT.

V is TRBV18 and J is TRBJ2-6, with D possibly TRBD1 on 6 matching bases. Germline V gene lookup returns CDR1 KGHSH and CDR2 LQKENI. This CDR3 is 15 amino acids long. The V end was cut by 3 bases, the J end by 2 bases, with 8 bases between. In nucleotides, the CDR3 is TGTGCCAGCTCACCTACAGGGACTGGGGCCAACGTCCTGACTTTC. It codes for CASSPTGTGANVLTF.

The gene calls are TRBV7-6 and TRBJ2-7, with 11 bases lining up with TRBD1. The CDR3 contains 14 residues. Germline values: CDR1 SGHVS, CDR2 FNYEAQ. With V trimmed by 5 bases and J by 4 bases, 4 bases remained unmatched. CDR3 loop: CASSLDRGLYEQYF. The DNA for the CDR3 is TGTGCCAGCAGCCTGGACAGGGGGCTGTACGAGCAGTACTTC.

The chain joins TRBV7-2 to TRBJ1-4; D uncertain. The CDR3 loop spans 12 amino acids. Germline CDR1 reads SGHTA; CDR2 reads FQGNSA. With 5 bases removed from V and 5 bases from J, the gap between germline ends came to 6 bases. The CDR3 loop is CASSAKNEKLFF. The CDR3 region has the DNA TGTGCCAGCAGCGCCAAGAATGAAAAACTGTTTTTT.

The J gene is TRBJ2-2, the V gene TRBV29-1, with D perhaps TRBD1 or TRBD2 (5 bases each). CDR3 length: 12 amino acids. Germline loops: CDR1 SQVTM, CDR2 ANQGSEA. Between the trimmed V and J ends, which lost 5 bases and 7 bases, there was a span of 11 bases. For the CDR3, the DNA is TGCAGCGTTCGCCGGGGCATCGGGGAGCTGTTTTTT. Translating it yields CSVRRGIGELFF.

The CDR3 loop reads CATSRTGFSNQPQHF. The CDR3 DNA reads as TGTGCCACCAGCAGAACAGGGTTTAGCAATCAGCCCCAGCATTTT. The genes are TRBV15 and TRBJ1-5, with D possibly matching TRBD1 (6 bases). CDR3 length equals 15 residues. CDR1 and CDR2 from the germline V gene are LNHNV and YYDKDF (reference sequence). V lost 2 bases and J lost 0, with 8 bases in between.

The chain joins TRBV7-9 to TRBJ1-4; D gene unclear. Trimming took off 5 bases at V and 8 bases at J, with 15 bases between the two ends. The V gene's germline CDR1 is SEHNR and CDR2 FQNEAQ (reference sequence). CDR3 length equals 14 residues. The DNA of the CDR3 is TGTGCCAGCAGCATCAGTGGGCTTAGGGAAAAACTGTTTTTT. This sequence encodes CASSISGLREKLFF.

This clone occurred a few times. The genes are TRBV30 and TRBJ1-6; no firm D call. The V and J ends lost 5 bases and 9 bases respectively, with 5 bases between them. The CDR3 runs to 10 residues. From germline, CDR1 is GTSNPN and CDR2 SVGIG (reference sequence). CDR3 DNA: TGTGCCTGGGGCCCTTCACCCCTCCACTTT. This codes for CAWGPSPLHF.

The rearrangement links TRBV4-3 to TRBJ1-1; D not certain. CDR1 LGHNA and CDR2 YSLEER come from the germline V gene. The germline V and J ends were trimmed by 1 base and 3 bases, with 9 bases remaining between them. The CDR3 spans 14 residues. CDR3 in amino acids: CASSQGIYYTEAFF. The CDR3 bases are TGCGCCAGCAGCCAAGGAATATACTACACTGAAGCTTTCTTT.

This chain connects TRBV25-1 to TRBJ2-5; the D is unclear. CDR3 length equals 15 residues. The V end was cut by 0 bases, the J end by 0 bases, with 8 bases between. The germline gives CDR1 MGHDK, CDR2 SYGVNS. CDR3 sequence (DNA): TGTGCCAGCAGTGAATATAAGGGAAACCAAGAGACCCAGTACTTC. Protein sequence: CASSEYKGNQETQYF.

By proportion, this clone is medium-sized. The rearrangement uses TRBV7-2 and TRBJ2-7; TRBD2 matches at 12 bases. V trimming: 6 bases; J trimming: 9 bases; junction bases outside the gene matches: 6. Per the germline V gene, CDR1 is SGHTA and CDR2 is FQGNSA. The CDR3 sequence is 13 residues long. This CDR3 is CASSLRLAGVQYF. Here the CDR3 DNA reads TGTGCCAGCAGTCTCCGACTAGCGGGGGTGCAGTACTTC.

CDR3 amino acids: CASSSTTGAHSPLHF. CDR3 coding DNA: TGTGCCAGCAGCTCGACTACAGGGGCGCATTCACCCCTCCACTTT. This chain joins TRBV9 and TRBJ1-6, with 7 bases identical to TRBD1. Germline V gives CDR1 SGDLS, CDR2 YYNGEE. The CDR3 consists of 15 residues. With 4 bases clipped from V and 8 bases from J, the junction kept 9 bases outside the gene matches.

V usage is TRBV4-2 and J usage is TRBJ2-1, with 11 bases that match TRBD2. The germline gives CDR1 LGHNA, CDR2 YNFKEQ. The J segment lost 5 bases and the V segment lost 1 base, leaving 10 bases of the junction unmatched. The CDR3 sequence is 18 residues long. This CDR3 is CASSQAMTPLAGDNEQFF. The CDR3 DNA is TGTGCCAGCAGCCAAGCGATGACCCCACTAGCGGGGGACAATGAGCAGTTCTTC.

The genes are TRBV5-4 and TRBJ2-3; no reliable D call. Trimming stripped 0 bases from V and 0 bases from J, with 11 bases between. This CDR3 is 16 amino acids long. Germline CDR1 is SGHNT and CDR2 is YYREEE (reference sequence). CDR3 loop: CASSLGTSPSTDTQYF. In nucleotides, the CDR3 is TGTGCCAGCAGCTTGGGAACAAGTCCTAGCACAGATACGCAGTATTTT.

Only one count was recorded for this clone. The chain uses TRBV19 and TRBJ2-3; TRBD2 agrees at 8 bases. Trimming cost V 7 bases and J 0 bases; bases outside gene matches: 3. The CDR3 spans 14 residues. The germline CDR1 and CDR2 sequences are LNHDA and SQIVND (reference sequence). The DNA for the CDR3 is TGTGCCAGTAACACGGGGGGGAGCACAGATACGCAGTATTTT. Residues: CASNTGGSTDTQYF.

The gene calls are TRBV7-2 and TRBJ2-3; D not resolved. The CDR3 is made up of 15 amino acids. The germline V gene encodes CDR1 SGHTA and CDR2 FQGNSA. The germline V and J ends were trimmed by 5 bases and 3 bases, with 15 bases remaining between them. In DNA, the CDR3 is TGTGCCAGCAGCCCCGAAGTCATGGGGACAGATACGCAGTATTTT. This gives the protein CASSPEVMGTDTQYF.